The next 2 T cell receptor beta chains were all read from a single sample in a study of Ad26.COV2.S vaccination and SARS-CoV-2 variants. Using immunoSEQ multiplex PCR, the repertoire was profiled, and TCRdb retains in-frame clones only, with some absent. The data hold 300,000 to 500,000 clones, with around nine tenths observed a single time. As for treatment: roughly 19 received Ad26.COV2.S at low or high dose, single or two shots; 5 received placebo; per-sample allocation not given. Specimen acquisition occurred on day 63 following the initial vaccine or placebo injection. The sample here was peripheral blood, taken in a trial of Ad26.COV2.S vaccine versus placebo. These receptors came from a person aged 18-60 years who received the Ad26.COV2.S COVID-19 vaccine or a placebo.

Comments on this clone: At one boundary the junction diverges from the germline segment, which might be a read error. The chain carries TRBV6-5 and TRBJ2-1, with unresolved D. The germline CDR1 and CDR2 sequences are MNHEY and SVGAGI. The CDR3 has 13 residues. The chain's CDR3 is CASNPSSHNEQFF. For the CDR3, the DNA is TGTGCCAGCAACCCCTCCTCCCACAATGAGCAGTTCTTC.

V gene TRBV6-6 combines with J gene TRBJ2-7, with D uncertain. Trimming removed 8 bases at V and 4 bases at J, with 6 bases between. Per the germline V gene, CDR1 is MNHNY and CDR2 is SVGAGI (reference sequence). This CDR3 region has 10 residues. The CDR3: CASGDYEQYF. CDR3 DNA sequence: TGTGCCAGCGGCGATTACGAGCAGTACTTC.